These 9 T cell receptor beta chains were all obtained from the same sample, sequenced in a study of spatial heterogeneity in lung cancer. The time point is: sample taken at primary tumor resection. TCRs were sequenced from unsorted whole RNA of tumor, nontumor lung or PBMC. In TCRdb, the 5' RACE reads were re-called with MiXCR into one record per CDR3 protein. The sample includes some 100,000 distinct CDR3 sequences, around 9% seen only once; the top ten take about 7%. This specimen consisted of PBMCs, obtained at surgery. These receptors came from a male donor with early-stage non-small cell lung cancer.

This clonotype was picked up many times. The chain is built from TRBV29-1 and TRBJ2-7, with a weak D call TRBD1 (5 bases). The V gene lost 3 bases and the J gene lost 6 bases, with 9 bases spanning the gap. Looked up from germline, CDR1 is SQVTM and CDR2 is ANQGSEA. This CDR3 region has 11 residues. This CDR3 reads CSVDRVGEQYF. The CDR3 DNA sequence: TGCAGCGTTGACAGGGTAGGCGAGCAGTACTTC.

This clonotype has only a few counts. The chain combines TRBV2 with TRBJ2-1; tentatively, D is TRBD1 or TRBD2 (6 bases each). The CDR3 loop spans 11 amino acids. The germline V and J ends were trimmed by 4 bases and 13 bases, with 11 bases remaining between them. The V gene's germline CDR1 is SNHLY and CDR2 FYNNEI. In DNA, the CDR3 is TGTGCCAGCAGTGGGAGGGGGGACCAGTTCTTC. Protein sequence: CASSGRGDQFF.

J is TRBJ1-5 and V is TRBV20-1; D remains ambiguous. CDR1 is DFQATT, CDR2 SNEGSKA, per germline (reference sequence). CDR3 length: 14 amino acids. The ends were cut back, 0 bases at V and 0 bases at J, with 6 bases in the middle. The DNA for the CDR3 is TGCAGTGCTAGAGATCCAAATAGCAATCAGCCCCAGCATTTT. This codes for CSARDPNSNQPQHF.

The CDR3 nucleotides read TGTGCCAGCAAAGTGACAGGGGGCTCGGATGAGCAGTTCTTC. Translation: CASKVTGGSDEQFF. The chain carries TRBV2 and TRBJ2-1; 10 bases fit TRBD1. The CDR3 extends over 14 amino acids. V lost 7 bases and J lost 8; bases outside the gene matches: 8. CDR1 SNHLY and CDR2 FYNNEI come from the germline V gene. Looking up the rest from reference TRBV2 and TRBJ2-1 gives the full variable domain: EPEVTQTPSHQVTQMGQEVILRCVPISNHLYFYWYRQILGQKVEFLVSFYNNEISEKSEIFDDQFSVERPDGSNFTLKIRSTKLEDSAMYFCASKVTGGSDEQFFGPGTRLTVL.

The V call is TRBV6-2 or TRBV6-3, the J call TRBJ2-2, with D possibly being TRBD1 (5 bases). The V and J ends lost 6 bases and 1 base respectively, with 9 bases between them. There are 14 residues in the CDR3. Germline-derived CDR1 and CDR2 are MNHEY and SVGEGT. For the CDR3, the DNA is TGTGCCAGCAGACCCAGGGAGAACACCGGGGAGCTGTTTTTT. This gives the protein CASRPRENTGELFF.

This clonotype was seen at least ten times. The CDR3 here is CSASGGSTLEQYF. For the CDR3, the DNA is TGCAGTGCTAGCGGGGGGTCGACCCTCGAGCAGTACTTC. This chain joins TRBV20-1 and TRBJ2-7, with 7 positions matching TRBD2. The CDR3 spans 13 residues. Germline CDR1 reads DFQATT; CDR2 reads SNEGSKA (reference sequence). The J segment lost 6 bases and the V segment lost 3 bases, leaving 8 bases of the junction unmatched.

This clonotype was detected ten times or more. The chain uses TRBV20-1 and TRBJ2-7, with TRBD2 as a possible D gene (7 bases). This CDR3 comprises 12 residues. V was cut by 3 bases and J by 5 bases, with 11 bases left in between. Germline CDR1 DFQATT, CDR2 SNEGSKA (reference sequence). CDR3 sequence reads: CSARGGGHEQYF. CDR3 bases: TGCAGTGCTAGGGGAGGGGGACACGAGCAGTACTTC.

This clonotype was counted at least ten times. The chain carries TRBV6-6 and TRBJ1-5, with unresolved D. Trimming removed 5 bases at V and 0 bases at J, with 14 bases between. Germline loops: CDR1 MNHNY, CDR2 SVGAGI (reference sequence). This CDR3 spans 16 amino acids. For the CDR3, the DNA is TGTGCCAGCAGTGTACTTGGGGAGAATAGCAATCAGCCCCAGCATTTT. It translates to CASSVLGENSNQPQHF.

CDR3 amino acids: CSARTSLGEQFF. Here the CDR3 DNA reads TGCAGTGCTAGGACGTCCCTCGGTGAGCAGTTCTTC. The J gene is TRBJ2-1, the V gene TRBV20-1; no definite D call. The CDR3 runs to 12 residues. The germline gives CDR1 DFQATT, CDR2 SNEGSKA (reference sequence). V was clipped by 3 bases and J by 9 bases, with 12 bases between them.